This T cell receptor beta chain was identified during a study of cytomegalovirus exposure and HLA in healthy donors. Germline V gives CDR1 MNHNS, CDR2 SASEGT. This CDR3 region has 15 residues. The V end lost 2 bases, the J end lost 2 bases, and 13 bases lay between the germline ends. The primer mix had 60 Vbeta and 13 Jbeta primers. Clones were read by immunoSEQ multiplex PCR, and TCRdb kept only the in-frame ones, dropping some. The sample consists of about 140,000 clones, just under 80% of them appearing once. Points from the study as a whole: When analyzed later, the rates of TCR association showed variation by HLA locus, with DRB1 the most and HLA-C the fewest.

In regard to this clone: Its specificity is unknown.

The gene calls are TRBV6-1 and TRBJ2-7; D possibly corresponds to TRBD2 (6 bases). Sequencing input: PBMCs. This TCR derives from a man aged 25 to 40 in good health and CMV-seronegative. CDR3: CASSERRAGPYEQYF. CDR3 DNA sequence: TGTGCCAGCAGTGAAAGGAGGGCAGGGCCCTACGAGCAGTACTTC.